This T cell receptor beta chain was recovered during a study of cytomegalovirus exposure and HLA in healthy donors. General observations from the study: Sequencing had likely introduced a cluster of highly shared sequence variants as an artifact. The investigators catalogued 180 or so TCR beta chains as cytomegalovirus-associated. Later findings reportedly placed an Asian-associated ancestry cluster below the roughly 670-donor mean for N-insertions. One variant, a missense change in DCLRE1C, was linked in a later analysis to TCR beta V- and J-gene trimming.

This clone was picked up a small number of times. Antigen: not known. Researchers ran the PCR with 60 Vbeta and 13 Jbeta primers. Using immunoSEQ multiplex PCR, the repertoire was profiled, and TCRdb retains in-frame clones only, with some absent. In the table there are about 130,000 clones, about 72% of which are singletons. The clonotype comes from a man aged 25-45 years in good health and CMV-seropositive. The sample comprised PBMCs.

The CDR3 DNA sequence: TGCAGCGGGCTTCGGGACAGAAATGAAAAACTGTTTTTT. Protein: CSGLRDRNEKLFF. V and J are TRBV29-1 and TRBJ1-4; the match to TRBD1 covers 7 bases. CDR3 size: 13 residues. Germline V lookup: CDR1 SQVTM, CDR2 ANQGSEA. After removal of 7 bases from V and 5 bases from J, the junction contained 7 bases not matched to a gene.